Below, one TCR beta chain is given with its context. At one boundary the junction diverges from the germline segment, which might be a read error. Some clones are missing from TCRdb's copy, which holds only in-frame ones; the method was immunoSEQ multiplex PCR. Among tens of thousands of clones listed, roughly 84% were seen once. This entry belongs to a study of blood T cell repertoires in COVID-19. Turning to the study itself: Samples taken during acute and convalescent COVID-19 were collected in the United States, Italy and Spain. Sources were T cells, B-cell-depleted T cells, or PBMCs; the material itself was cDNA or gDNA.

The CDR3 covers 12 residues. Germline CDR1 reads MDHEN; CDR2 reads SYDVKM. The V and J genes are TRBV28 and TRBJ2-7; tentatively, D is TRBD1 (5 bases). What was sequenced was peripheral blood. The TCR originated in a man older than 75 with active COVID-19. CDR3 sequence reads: CASSLGSSKGNF. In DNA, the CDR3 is TGTGCCAGCAGTTTAGGGTCGTCTAAGGGGAACTTC.